This is a list of T cell receptor beta chains from one sample in a study of blood T cell repertoires in COVID-19. TCRdb's table, derived via immunoSEQ multiplex PCR, lists solely in-frame clones and lacks some. The sample carries some 61,000 clones, 86% recorded once. Specimen: peripheral blood. These receptors came from a man aged 30 to 45 with acute or convalescent COVID-19. The CDR3 runs from the conserved cysteine through the conserved F or W. The order of the fields is J gene, D gene, clone size, V gene, CDR3 DNA, CDR3 protein. A D gene is named only where the DNA matches it firmly. Some rows mark clone size as missing; the rest say once, few, many or name a class of expanded clone.

TRBJ2-1 NA once TRBV27 TGTGCCAGCAGTTTATCGGAAGAAGGAGGGAATGAGCAGTTCTTC CASSLSEEGGNEQFF
TRBJ2-7 TRBD2 NA TRBV28 TGTGCCAGCGGGGAGGGTAGGGTCAAACCGGGACTAGCGGGAAGCCCTGGGAGGTACGAGCAGTACTTC CASGEGRVKPGLAGSPGRYEQYF
TRBJ2-4 NA NA TRBV3-1/TRBV3-2 TGTGCCAGCAGCCTTGACAGGAGTTTAGCCAAAAACATTCAGTACTTC CASSLDRSLAKNIQYF
TRBJ2-1 TRBD1 NA TRBV7-9 TGTGCCAGCAGCGACCACTCTCGGGACAGCTTCTACAATGAGCAGTTCTTC CASSDHSRDSFYNEQFF
TRBJ1-5 NA NA TRBV4-3 TGCGCCAGCAGCCAAGACAGGGATTTATATCAGCCCCAGCATTTT CASSQDRDLYQPQHF
TRBJ1-1 NA few TRBV18 TGTGCTGCCGTGGGAGGAGTGAACACTGAAGCTTTCTTT CAAVGGVNTEAFF
TRBJ2-3 NA NA TRBV5-1 TGCGCCAGCAGCTTCTTCACAGATACGCAGTATTTT CASSFFTDTQYF
TRBJ2-5 TRBD1 once TRBV27 TGTGCCAGCAGTTTAAGAGGCCGTGGGGCAGGGGGAGAGACCCAGTACTTC CASSLRGRGAGGETQYF
TRBJ2-1 NA NA TRBV2 TGTGCCAGCAGTCTACTTGGGCCCCCCAATGAGCAGTTCTTC CASSLLGPPNEQFF
TRBJ2-5 NA NA TRBV2 TGTGCCAGCAGTTTTGGCGAGACCCAGTACTTC CASSFGETQYF
TRBJ1-5 NA NA TRBV21-1 TGTGCCAGCAGCAGGCAGGGGGCATTGGGGCTGGGTGAGCAGCCCCAGCATTTT CASSRQGALGLGEQPQHF
TRBJ1-2 TRBD1 NA TRBV2 TGTACCAGTCGGGACAGGGGAGGGTATGGCTACACCTTC CTSRDRGGYGYTF
TRBJ1-5 TRBD1 NA TRBV28 TGTGCCAGCAGTACCCACAGGGGCCAGCAGCCCCAGCATTTT CASSTHRGQQPQHF
TRBJ2-2 TRBD2 NA TRBV18 TGTGCCAGCTCACCACGGCTAGCGGGAGACCTCACCGGGGAGCTGTTTTTT CASSPRLAGDLTGELFF
TRBJ2-2 NA NA TRBV7-3 TGTGCCAGCAGCCTTGGTCAGGGCGTAAACACCGGGGAGCTGTTTTTT CASSLGQGVNTGELFF
TRBJ1-5 NA NA TRBV28 TGTGCCAGCAGTCCCCGAACAGGGTTATCCAATCAGCCCCAGCATTTT CASSPRTGLSNQPQHF
TRBJ1-5 TRBD1 NA TRBV4-1 TGCGCCAGCAGCCAAGAGGACAGGGGAGGTCAGCCCCAGCATTTT CASSQEDRGGQPQHF
TRBJ1-2 NA NA TRBV27 TGTGCCAGCAGTTTGAGGCCCCGCTATGGCTACACCTTC CASSLRPRYGYTF
TRBJ2-1 TRBD2 once TRBV12-5 TGTGCTAGTGGTTTGGGGACTAGCTCCTACAATGAGCAGTTCTTC CASGLGTSSYNEQFF
TRBJ2-5 TRBD2 NA TRBV7-2 TGTGCCAGCAGCTTCCGGGGACTAGCGGGAGGTAGCGGAGAGACCCAGTACTTC CASSFRGLAGGSGETQYF
TRBJ1-1 TRBD1 NA TRBV27 TGTGCCAGCAGCCAGCAGGGGGGCGCGTCTGAAGCTTTCTTT CASSQQGGASEAFF
TRBJ1-4 NA NA TRBV5-1 TGCGCCAGCAGCTTGGCGGGGGTCCCTAATGAAAAACTGTTTTTT CASSLAGVPNEKLFF
TRBJ2-1 NA NA TRBV19 TGTGCCAGTAGCGGGTCCCCCAATGAGCAGTTCTTC CASSGSPNEQFF
TRBJ2-1 NA once TRBV9 TGTGCCAGCAGCGCACAGCCCGCGACATATGAGCAGTTCTTC CASSAQPATYEQFF
TRBJ2-1 TRBD2 few TRBV7-9 TGTGCCAGCTCAGCGGGAGGGAGTGAGCAGTTCTTC CASSAGGSEQFF
TRBJ2-5 TRBD2 NA TRBV7-2 TGTGCCAGCAGCGCAGACGGCGGGAGATGGGAGACCCAGTACTTC CASSADGGRWETQYF
TRBJ1-2 NA NA TRBV30 TGTGCCTGGAGTACAGGGTCTGGCTACACCTTC CAWSTGSGYTF
TRBJ1-4 TRBD1 NA TRBV9 TGTGCCAGCAGCGTAGACGGGACAGGAGGAGAAAAACTGTTTTTT CASSVDGTGGEKLFF
TRBJ2-1 NA NA TRBV5-1 TGCGCCAGCAGCTTGGTGCCCGCGACCTACAATGAGCAGTTCTTC CASSLVPATYNEQFF
TRBJ2-7 TRBD1 NA TRBV27 TGTGCCAGCAGGCTGGGACAGGCCTACGAGCAGTACTTC CASRLGQAYEQYF
TRBJ2-1 TRBD2 NA TRBV5-1 TGCGCCAGCAGCGGGCGCCTAGGTAGCGGGATATACAATGAGCAGTTCTTC CASSGRLGSGIYNEQFF
TRBJ2-7 TRBD1 NA TRBV11-2 TGTGCCAGCAGCCGAGGGGGCGGTATCGAGCAGTACTTC CASSRGGGIEQYF
TRBJ2-5 TRBD1 NA TRBV2 TGTGCCAGCACGACGGACAGGGGGAAAGAGACCCAGTACTTC CASTTDRGKETQYF
TRBJ1-5 NA NA TRBV19 TGTGCCAGTAGTCGACAGGATAGGCAGCCCCAGCATTTT CASSRQDRQPQHF
TRBJ2-1 TRBD1 NA TRBV11-2 TGTGCCAGCAGCTCCTGGGACAGGGATAATGAGCAGTTCTTC CASSSWDRDNEQFF
TRBJ2-6 TRBD1 once TRBV28 TGTGCCAGCAGTCTGGGGGACAGGGGGCCCTCTGGGGCCAACGTCCTGACTTTC CASSLGDRGPSGANVLTF
TRBJ2-7 NA NA TRBV11-2 TGTGCCAGCAGCTTATCCACGGGTGGACAAACCTCCTACGAGCAGTACTTC CASSLSTGGQTSYEQYF
TRBJ2-7 TRBD2 NA TRBV28 TGTGCCAGCAGTTTACCCCGGGGTAGCGGGAGGGCCTACGAGCAGTACTTC CASSLPRGSGRAYEQYF
TRBJ1-2 TRBD1 NA TRBV28 TGTGCCAGCAGTTCAAACAGGGGGCGTTACTATGGCTACACCTTC CASSSNRGRYYGYTF
TRBJ1-5 TRBD1 NA TRBV24-1 TGTGCCACCAGTGAAGGGACAGGGTTTAGCAATCAGCCCCAGCATTTT CATSEGTGFSNQPQHF
TRBJ2-3 TRBD2 NA TRBV30 TGTGCCTGGAGTTATGTAACGGGAGGAGAGTATTTT CAWSYVTGGEYF
TRBJ2-2 NA NA TRBV4-1 TGCGCCAGCAGCCAAGAGGGGCGGAACACCGGGGAGCTGTTTTTT CASSQEGRNTGELFF
TRBJ2-3 NA NA TRBV6-1 TGTGCCAGCAGTGAAGCCTGGCCCTATACGCAGTATTTT CASSEAWPYTQYF
TRBJ2-1 NA NA TRBV28 TGTGCCAGCAGTTTACTCAGGGTGGGATCGTACAATGAGCAGTTCTTC CASSLLRVGSYNEQFF
TRBJ2-1 TRBD1 few TRBV12-3/TRBV12-4 TGTGCCAGCAGCTACACAGGGGTTGAGCAGTTCTTC CASSYTGVEQFF
TRBJ2-7 TRBD1 NA TRBV2 TGTGCCAGCAGGACAGGGACCAGCACCTACGAGCAGTACTTC CASRTGTSTYEQYF
TRBJ2-1 NA NA TRBV10-1 TGCGCCAGCAGTGTTGCCGGGACAAACTCCTACAATGAGCAGTTCTTC CASSVAGTNSYNEQFF
TRBJ2-2 NA NA TRBV7-8 TGTGCCTGCGAAGGGGATGCAAACACCGGGGAGCTGTTTTTT CACEGDANTGELFF
TRBJ1-1 NA once TRBV29-1 TGCAGCGTTGAAGAACAGGGAGCGAACACTGAAGCTTTCTTT CSVEEQGANTEAFF
TRBJ2-5 TRBD1 NA TRBV28 TGTGCCAGCAGTCCAAGCGTGGGACAGGGGTTGGAGACCCAGTACTTC CASSPSVGQGLETQYF
TRBJ2-1 TRBD2 NA TRBV2 TGTGCCAGCAGTGAACGGCTAGCGGGGGCCAATGAGCAGTTCTTC CASSERLAGANEQFF
TRBJ2-1 TRBD2 NA TRBV9 TGTGCCAGCAGCGCGGCGGGAGGCCGCTCCTACAATGAGCAGTTCTTC CASSAAGGRSYNEQFF
TRBJ1-1 NA once TRBV7-3 TGTGCCAGCAGCTTAGAGGCCCTTGGGAACACTGAAGCTTTCTTT CASSLEALGNTEAFF
TRBJ2-1 TRBD2 NA TRBV24-1 TGTGCCACCAGTGATCCCGGGACTAGGGACTACAATGAGCAGTTCTTC CATSDPGTRDYNEQFF
TRBJ2-3 NA NA TRBV7-8 TGTGCCAGCAGCTCCGACCTCCTGAGGGATACGCAGTATTTT CASSSDLLRDTQYF
TRBJ2-2 TRBD2 NA TRBV5-1 TGCGCCAGCAGCTTAGCGGGAGGGCCGCCCGGGGAGCTGTTTTTT CASSLAGGPPGELFF
TRBJ2-7 NA NA TRBV28 TGTGCCAGCAGTACTAGATCCGAGCAGTACTTC CASSTRSEQYF
TRBJ1-5 NA once TRBV7-9 TGTGCCAGCAGCCATCAACCAGACAGGTTGGGTGTTAGCAATCAGCCCCAGCATTTT CASSHQPDRLGVSNQPQHF